Each of the 12 T cell receptor beta chains below was sequenced from the same sample in a study of cytomegalovirus exposure and HLA in healthy donors. The PCR employed 60 Vbeta primers together with 13 Jbeta primers. Clones were read by immunoSEQ multiplex PCR, and TCRdb kept only the in-frame ones, dropping some. The sample totals some 130,000 clones. Material for sequencing was PBMCs. These receptors were collected from a man aged 18 to 30 in good health and CMV-seronegative.

The V call is TRBV6-4, the J call TRBJ2-3, with 8 bases matching TRBD1. The CDR3 loop spans 15 amino acids. CDR1 MRHNA and CDR2 SNTAGT come from the germline V gene. The trim removed 3 bases at V and 8 bases at J, leaving 10 bases unmatched. The CDR3, as DNA: TGTGCCAGCAGTGAGCCCGGCAGGGGGCTTGGTACGCAGTATTTT. Translation gives CASSEPGRGLGTQYF.

CDR3 bases: TGTGCCAGCAGCTCGGCTTTCCCGGGACAGGGGATTTTTCAGCCCCAGCATTTT. This gives the protein CASSSAFPGQGIFQPQHF. V is TRBV7-9 and J is TRBJ1-5; 10 nucleotides agree with TRBD1. Germline V CDR1 and CDR2: SEHNR, FQNEAQ (reference sequence). This CDR3 has 18 amino acids. V dropped 4 bases and J dropped 6; count of bases not matched to a gene: 15.

CDR3 sequence reads: CASSQGAGATQPQHF. CDR3 nucleotides: TGCGCCAGCAGCCAGGGGGCGGGGGCGACTCAGCCCCAGCATTTT. The chain employs TRBV4-1 and TRBJ1-5; maybe TRBD1 (6 bases). The CDR3 is made up of 15 amino acids. Germline CDR1 is MGHRA and CDR2 is YSYEKL. V was cut by 3 bases and J by 6 bases, with 15 bases left in between.

The CDR3 is CASSLVSGSTDTQYF. The CDR3 DNA reads as TGTGCCAGCAGCTTAGTCAGCGGTAGCACAGATACGCAGTATTTT. The gene calls are TRBV5-6 and TRBJ2-3; TRBD2 is a possible D gene (5 bases). The V and J ends lost 2 bases and 0 bases respectively, with 10 bases between them. The CDR3 spans 15 residues. From germline, CDR1 is SGHDT and CDR2 YYEEEE. Based on the CDR3 plus reference TRBV5-6 and TRBJ2-3, the full variable domain is DAGVTQSPTHLIKTRGQQVTLRCSPKSGHDTVSWYQQALGQGPQFIFQYYEEEERQRGNFPDRFSGHQFPNYSSELNVNALLLGDSALYLCASSLVSGSTDTQYFGPGTRLTVL.

This chain links TRBV11-2 with TRBJ2-1, with 9 bases that match TRBD1. The CDR3 totals 12 residues. Germline-derived CDR1 and CDR2 are SGHAT and FQNNGV. Trimming cost V 6 bases and J 7 bases; bases outside gene matches: 1. CDR3: CASRGQGNEQFF. CDR3 bases: TGTGCCAGCAGGGGACAGGGAAATGAGCAGTTCTTC.

CDR3 residues: CASSPLLSNQPQHF. CDR3 in DNA: TGTGCCAGCTCACCACTTCTAAGCAATCAGCCCCAGCATTTT. The chain combines TRBV18 with TRBJ1-5, with unresolved D. Germline V gene sequence: CDR1 KGHSH, CDR2 LQKENI. V shed 1 base and J shed 1 base, with 5 bases lying between them. CDR3 length: 14 residues.

The rearrangement uses TRBV7-2 and TRBJ1-2; 8 nucleotides match TRBD1. Germline V gene lookup returns CDR1 SGHTA and CDR2 FQGNSA. Trimming cost V 10 bases and J 3 bases; bases outside gene matches: 7. The CDR3 spans 13 residues. The CDR3 spells CATMDRVDYGYTF. Written as DNA, the CDR3 is TGTGCCACCATGGACAGGGTGGACTATGGCTACACCTTC.

The chain carries TRBV6-5 and TRBJ1-1; D gene unclear. The CDR3 is 14 amino acids. Germline V gives CDR1 MNHEY, CDR2 SVGAGI. Trimming shortened V by 2 bases and J by 2 bases, and 9 bases separated the two germline ends. CDR3 amino acids: CASSYRTKNTEAFF. The DNA of the CDR3 is TGTGCCAGCAGTTACAGGACTAAAAACACTGAAGCTTTCTTT.

The rearrangement uses TRBV4-2 and TRBJ1-1; D not resolved. The CDR3 runs 15 residues. V dropped 0 bases and J dropped 1 base, with 9 bases sitting between them. Germline V lookup: CDR1 LGHNA, CDR2 YNFKEQ. The CDR3 here is CASSQDLLRNTEAFF. The DNA of the CDR3 is TGTGCCAGCAGCCAAGACCTGCTGCGGAACACTGAAGCTTTCTTT.

The CDR3 sequence is CSVSRGADEAFF. CDR3 in DNA: TGCAGCGTTTCCAGGGGGGCTGACGAAGCTTTCTTT. The chain combines TRBV29-1 with TRBJ1-1; TRBD1 matches 7 bases. Germline assignment: CDR1 SQVTM and CDR2 ANQGSEA. This CDR3 is 12 amino acids long. The V and J ends lost 5 bases and 8 bases, in that order; junction bases with no gene match: 8.

Here the CDR3 DNA reads TGTGCCAGCAGCTTCTCCGGGATGTCTGAGCAGTTCTTC. Protein: CASSFSGMSEQFF. The chain carries TRBV7-9 and TRBJ2-1; a possible D gene is TRBD2 (5 bases). The CDR3 is made up of 13 amino acids. Between the trimmed V and J ends, which lost 3 bases and 9 bases, there was a span of 12 bases. Germline loops: CDR1 SEHNR, CDR2 FQNEAQ (reference sequence).

This sequence joins TRBV19 and TRBJ2-5, with 7 bases matching TRBD2. Germline CDR1 is LNHDA and CDR2 is SQIVND (reference sequence). Losses at the gene ends were 3 bases for V and 8 bases for J; bases not matched to a gene: 12. This CDR3 is built from 15 residues. The CDR3 sequence: CASSIGLGGSFTQYF. CDR3 coding DNA: TGTGCCAGTAGTATTGGTCTCGGCGGGAGTTTTACCCAGTACTTC.